Presented here are 18 T cell receptor beta chains from one specimen sequenced in a study of cytomegalovirus exposure and HLA in healthy donors. Vbeta (60) and Jbeta (13) primers were used in the PCR. Assay used: immunoSEQ multiplex PCR; TCRdb lists only in-frame clones, some missing. This table holds about 57,000 clones, under 85% found once. The sequenced material came from PBMCs. Receptor source: a woman in her thirties in good health and CMV-seronegative.

The genes are TRBV2 and TRBJ1-6, with D possibly being TRBD1 (6 bases). Germline assignment: CDR1 SNHLY and CDR2 FYNNEI. V was pared by 6 bases and J by 7 bases, with 10 bases between. There are 13 residues in the CDR3. The DNA of the CDR3 is TGTGCCAGCAGACAGGGCAACAATTCACCCCTCCACTTT. Its protein is CASRQGNNSPLHF.

V is TRBV28 and J is TRBJ1-1, with 8 bases fitting TRBD1. The CDR3 runs to 16 residues. Looked up from germline, CDR1 is MDHEN and CDR2 is SYDVKM. V shed 5 bases, J shed 3 bases, and the junction held 11 bases outside the gene matches. The CDR3 DNA follows: TGTGCCAGCAGTGGGGCCGGACAGGGTCGGTACACTGAAGCTTTCTTT. Amino acids: CASSGAGQGRYTEAFF.

This sequence joins TRBV6-1 and TRBJ2-1, with 7 bases that match TRBD1. The V segment lost 6 bases and the J segment 6 bases; nucleotides outside the gene matches: 2. This CDR3 is 12 amino acids long. CDR1 is MNHNS, CDR2 SASEGT, per germline. CDR3 residues: CASRTGLNEQFF. The CDR3 bases are TGTGCCAGCAGGACAGGGCTCAATGAGCAGTTCTTC.

The chain carries TRBV27 and TRBJ1-5, with a tentative D call TRBD1 (5 bases). The germline V gene encodes CDR1 MNHEY and CDR2 SMNVEV (reference sequence). The V and J ends lost 7 bases and 3 bases respectively, with 10 bases between them. This CDR3 spans 13 amino acids. CDR3 in amino acids: CASTTGFNQPQHF. CDR3 nucleotide sequence: TGTGCCAGCACTACAGGATTCAATCAGCCCCAGCATTTT.

The chain joins TRBV10-1 to TRBJ2-1; 7 nucleotides match TRBD2. This CDR3 spans 16 amino acids. CDR1 WNHNN and CDR2 SYGVQD come from the germline V gene (reference sequence). The trim removed 2 bases at V and 2 bases at J, leaving 6 bases unmatched. CDR3 sequence: CASSERAGEAYNEQFF. The CDR3 DNA sequence: TGCGCCAGCAGTGAGAGGGCGGGAGAAGCCTACAATGAGCAGTTCTTC.

V usage is TRBV5-1 and J usage is TRBJ2-3; 7 positions agree with TRBD1. The V segment lost 4 bases and the J segment 1 base; nucleotides outside the gene matches: 9. From germline, CDR1 is SGHRS and CDR2 YFSETQ. This CDR3 is built from 16 residues. The chain's CDR3 is CASSQQGIGGTDTQYF. DNA of the CDR3: TGCGCCAGCAGCCAACAGGGGATTGGGGGCACAGATACGCAGTATTTT.

The chain is built from TRBV7-9 and TRBJ2-7, with 9 bases lining up with TRBD1. This CDR3 has 18 amino acids. After removal of 3 bases from V and 3 bases from J, the junction contained 15 bases not matched to a gene. Germline lookup yields CDR1 SEHNR and CDR2 FQNEAQ (reference sequence). The CDR3 is CASSFRDRDLPGGYEQYF. The CDR3 coding sequence is TGTGCCAGCAGCTTCCGGGACAGGGACCTACCGGGGGGCTACGAGCAGTACTTC.

This chain links TRBV28 with TRBJ2-1; D not certain. There are 12 residues in the CDR3. V lost 2 bases to trimming and J lost 6 bases, with 5 bases between them. Germline-derived CDR1 and CDR2 are MDHEN and SYDVKM. CDR3 region: CASSLNGNEQFF. The CDR3 region has the DNA TGTGCCAGCAGTTTAAACGGCAATGAGCAGTTCTTC.

The chain links TRBV2 to TRBJ1-2; the match to TRBD1 covers 8 bases. Germline loops: CDR1 SNHLY, CDR2 FYNNEI. Trimming at V came to 10 bases and at J to 5 bases, leaving 12 bases not matched to a gene. The CDR3 extends over 14 amino acids. CDR3 coding DNA: TGTGCCAACCCACCGGACAGGGCCCAATATGGCTACACCTTC. The encoded protein is CANPPDRAQYGYTF.

V usage is TRBV6-5 and J usage is TRBJ2-5, with 8 bases lining up with TRBD1. The last part of the DNA fits TRBJ2-7 better; the J call may be wrong. From germline, CDR1 is MNHEY and CDR2 SVGAGI. The length of the CDR3 is 14 residues. The CDR3 nucleotides are TGTGCCAGCAGCGCTGGGACAGGCCGCTACGAGCAGTACTTC. Protein sequence: CASSAGTGRYEQYF.

The chain links TRBV10-3 to TRBJ1-5; no definite D call. The CDR3 is made up of 15 amino acids. Germline-derived CDR1 and CDR2 are ENHRY and SYGVKD. Trimming cost V 2 bases and J 0 bases, with 8 bases left between them. In DNA, the CDR3 is TGTGCCATCAGTGAGGGGCAGGATAGCAATCAGCCCCAGCATTTT. This gives the protein CAISEGQDSNQPQHF.

The chain uses TRBV10-3 and TRBJ2-1; TRBD1 matches 9 bases. The V and J ends lost 7 bases and 6 bases, in that order; junction bases with no gene match: 10. The CDR3 loop spans 15 amino acids. Looked up from germline, CDR1 is ENHRY and CDR2 is SYGVKD. CDR3 DNA sequence: TGTGCCATCAACTTGGGACAGGGTGGAACCAATGAGCAGTTCTTC. It specifies CAINLGQGGTNEQFF.

The chain carries TRBV6-5 and TRBJ1-3, with 7 positions matching TRBD1. The CDR3 extends over 14 amino acids. The V gene end was trimmed by 5 bases and the J gene end by 6 bases; junction bases not matched to a gene: 7. Germline values: CDR1 MNHEY, CDR2 SVGAGI. The CDR3, as DNA: TGTGCCAGCAGTCCTTTGACAGGGACAAACACCATATATTTT. This gives the protein CASSPLTGTNTIYF.

The gene calls are TRBV5-1 and TRBJ2-1; perhaps TRBD2 as D (6 bases). Germline CDR1 SGHRS, CDR2 YFSETQ. V was clipped by 4 bases and J by 8 bases, with 22 bases between them. The CDR3 loop spans 16 amino acids. The CDR3 region has the DNA TGCGCCAGCAGCAGCGGGTTTGGGGTTGAACAGGATGAGCAGTTCTTC. Its protein is CASSSGFGVEQDEQFF. Using reference TRBV5-1 and TRBJ2-1 for the parts outside the CDR3, the full variable domain is KAGVTQTPRYLIKTRGQQVTLSCSPISGHRSVSWYQQTPGQGLQFLFEYFSETQRNKGNFPGRFSGRQFSNSRSEMNVSTLELGDSALYLCASSSGFGVEQDEQFFGPGTRLTVL.

The genes are TRBV29-1 and TRBJ1-1; no definite D call. The V end was cut by 3 bases, the J end by 0 bases, with 8 bases between. This CDR3 is built from 13 residues. Germline V lookup: CDR1 SQVTM, CDR2 ANQGSEA. In DNA, the CDR3 is TGCAGCGTTGACCCACTTATGAACACTGAAGCTTTCTTT. Protein sequence: CSVDPLMNTEAFF. Together with reference TRBV29-1 and TRBJ1-1, the CDR3 gives the full variable domain: SAVISQKPSRDICQRGTSLTIQCQVDSQVTMMFWYRQQPGQSLTLIATANQGSEATYESGFVIDKFPISRPNLTFSTLTVSNMSPEDSSIYLCSVDPLMNTEAFFGQGTRLTVV.

This clone appeared a single time. The chain has TRBV27 and TRBJ2-1; TRBD1 aligns across 8 bases. This CDR3 region has 15 residues. Germline CDR1 is MNHEY and CDR2 is SMNVEV (reference sequence). With V trimmed by 0 bases and J by 6 bases, 4 bases remained unmatched. CDR3 in amino acids: CASSLSGTGTNEQFF. The CDR3, as DNA: TGTGCCAGCAGTTTATCCGGGACAGGTACCAATGAGCAGTTCTTC.

The genes are TRBV4-1 and TRBJ1-3; D is perhaps TRBD1 (5 bases). The CDR3 length is 15 residues. With 1 base removed from V and 0 bases from J, the gap between germline ends came to 7 bases. Per germline, CDR1 MGHRA and CDR2 YSYEKL. The CDR3 here is CASSQVRGSGNTIYF. Written as DNA, the CDR3 is TGCGCCAGCAGCCAAGTTAGGGGCTCTGGAAACACCATATATTTT.

The CDR3 reads CASSTRPGGSSGANVLTF. Here the CDR3 DNA reads TGCGCCAGCAGCACCCGTCCGGGGGGTTCCTCTGGGGCCAACGTCCTGACTTTC. This rearrangement joins TRBV5-1 to TRBJ2-6; 7 bases align to TRBD2. In germline, CDR1 is SGHRS, CDR2 YFSETQ. The CDR3 spans 18 residues. V shed 4 bases and J 0 bases; nucleotides not matched to a gene: 10.